One and the same sample provided the 27 T cell receptor beta chains below, sequenced in a study of cytotoxic CD8 clonotypes in ibrutinib-treated CLL. Produced via immunoSEQ multiplex PCR; TCRdb's table is partial and in-frame only. The table lists 20,000 to 30,000 clones, approximately 71% of them singletons, with approximately 46% in the top ten. Sequenced here: PBMCs, sampled after 12 months of ibrutinib treatment. Receptors originate from a human donor with chronic lymphocytic leukemia.

The CDR3, as DNA: TGTGCCAGCAGTTCACTCAGGCCGGGACAGGGGATCGTGGGGCAGTACTTC. Encoded protein: CASSSLRPGQGIVGQYF. V and J are TRBV27 and TRBJ2-7; TRBD1 matches at 10 bases. CDR1 and CDR2 (germline): MNHEY, SMNVEV (reference sequence). CDR3 length equals 17 residues. The V segment lost 4 bases and the J segment 9 bases; nucleotides outside the gene matches: 18.

V gene TRBV7-9 combines with J gene TRBJ1-2; unclear D gene. Trimming left V 1 base short and J 3 bases short, with 3 bases between. Germline V gives CDR1 SEHNR, CDR2 FQNEAQ (reference sequence). The CDR3 runs 12 residues. CDR3 in amino acids: CASSLVYYGYTF. In nucleotides, the CDR3 is TGTGCCAGCAGCTTAGTCTACTATGGCTACACCTTC.

This sequence joins TRBV20-1 and TRBJ2-3; D not resolved. The CDR3 has 11 amino acids. The germline gives CDR1 DFQATT, CDR2 SNEGSKA (reference sequence). Trimming removed 3 bases at V and 3 bases at J, with 4 bases between. This CDR3 is CSASGTDTQYF. CDR3 nucleotide sequence: TGCAGTGCTAGCGGGACAGATACGCAGTATTTT.

CDR3 nucleotide sequence: TGTGCCAGCTCACTTACTCTGGACCTCAATGAGCAGTTCTTC. Amino acid sequence: CASSLTLDLNEQFF. V is TRBV18 and J is TRBJ2-1; no clear D gene. V dropped 4 bases and J dropped 6 bases, with 13 bases sitting between them. Germline assignment: CDR1 KGHSH and CDR2 LQKENI. The CDR3 runs to 14 residues. Based on the CDR3 plus reference TRBV18 and TRBJ2-1, the full variable domain is NAGVMQNPRHLVRRRGQEARLRCSPMKGHSHVYWYRQLPEEGLKFMVYLQKENIIDESGMPKERFSAEFPKEGPSILRIQQVVRGDSAAYFCASSLTLDLNEQFFGPGTRLTVL.

The chain couples TRBV13 to TRBJ1-1, with TRBD1 matching 8 bases. The CDR3 covers 13 residues. CDR1 and CDR2 (germline): PRHDT, FYEKMQ (reference sequence). Germline trimming cut 6 bases from V and 7 bases from J; bases unmatched to any gene: 7. CDR3 coding DNA: TGTGCCAGCAGATACTCAGGGGGCCGTGAAGCTTTCTTT. Residues: CASRYSGGREAFF.

The CDR3 DNA reads as TGCGCCAGCAGCCTCCAGTCCAGCTCCTACGAGCAGTACTTC. It specifies CASSLQSSSYEQYF. This chain uses TRBV5-1 with TRBJ2-7; D ambiguous. V gave up 4 bases and J gave up 0 bases, with 11 bases separating them. From germline, CDR1 is SGHRS and CDR2 YFSETQ. The CDR3 contains 14 residues.

The CDR3 is CASRWNTEAFF. CDR3 DNA: TGTGCCAGCAGGTGGAACACTGAAGCTTTCTTT. The chain has TRBV28 and TRBJ1-1; D uncertain. CDR3 size: 11 residues. In germline, CDR1 is MDHEN, CDR2 SYDVKM. Trimming pared 6 bases from V and 1 base from J, leaving 3 bases between.

The chain uses TRBV30 and TRBJ2-5, with D possibly being TRBD1 or TRBD2 (6 bases each). CDR1 and CDR2 from the germline V gene are GTSNPN and SVGIG (reference sequence). The V and J ends lost 8 bases and 2 bases respectively, with 15 bases between them. CDR3 length: 13 amino acids. CDR3 in amino acids: CATAWRGQETQYF. The CDR3, as DNA: TGTGCCACCGCGTGGAGGGGGCAAGAGACCCAGTACTTC.

The genes are TRBV29-1 and TRBJ1-5, with 9 bases aligning to TRBD1. Germline values: CDR1 SQVTM, CDR2 ANQGSEA. This CDR3 region has 14 residues. Unmatched junction bases numbered 5, after V lost 6 bases and J lost 2 bases. The CDR3 here is CSVLTGGGNQPQHF. The CDR3 bases are TGCAGCGTGCTGACAGGGGGAGGCAATCAGCCCCAGCATTTT.

The rearrangement joins TRBV29-1 to TRBJ2-7; maybe TRBD1 (5 bases). Germline V gene sequence: CDR1 SQVTM, CDR2 ANQGSEA. The V end was cut by 5 bases, the J end by 3 bases, with 20 bases between. The CDR3 loop spans 15 amino acids. CDR3 residues: CSVTSGRAGRYEQYF. CDR3 nucleotide sequence: TGCAGCGTTACCTCCGGCAGGGCCGGGCGCTACGAGCAGTACTTC.

The V call is TRBV5-8, the J call TRBJ1-1, with a weak D call TRBD1 (5 bases). Per the germline V gene, CDR1 is SGHTS and CDR2 is YDEGEE. Deletions cut 4 bases from V and 1 base from J, with 11 bases between. This CDR3 region has 14 residues. The DNA for the CDR3 is TGTGCCAGCAGCACCAGACAGCAGAACACTGAAGCTTTCTTT. Translated, it gives CASSTRQQNTEAFF. Full variable domain (rest looked up from reference TRBV5-8 and TRBJ1-1): EAGVTQSPTHLIKTRGQQATLRCSPISGHTSVYWYQQALGLGLQFLLWYDEGEERNRGNFPPRFSGRQFPNYSSELNVNALELEDSALYLCASSTRQQNTEAFFGQGTRLTVV.

The V gene is TRBV7-3, the J gene TRBJ2-1; 15 bases match TRBD2. Trimming at V came to 0 bases and at J to 10 bases, leaving 4 bases not matched to a gene. The CDR3 has 16 amino acids. The germline V gene encodes CDR1 SGHTA and CDR2 FQGTGA. CDR3 sequence: CASSLTRGLAGGEQFF. CDR3 sequence (DNA): TGTGCCAGCAGCTTAACGCGGGGACTAGCGGGGGGAGAGCAGTTCTTC.

The V call is TRBV2, the J call TRBJ1-2, with 7 bases lining up with TRBD1. V trimming: 4 bases; J trimming: 5 bases; junction bases outside the gene matches: 4. The CDR3 runs to 13 residues. CDR1 and CDR2 (germline): SNHLY, FYNNEI. The CDR3 region has the DNA TGTGCCAGCAGTGCGGGACAGAGTTATGGCTACACCTTC. As protein: CASSAGQSYGYTF. Based on the CDR3 plus reference TRBV2 and TRBJ1-2, the full variable domain is EPEVTQTPSHQVTQMGQEVILRCVPISNHLYFYWYRQILGQKVEFLVSFYNNEISEKSEIFDDQFSVERPDGSNFTLKIRSTKLEDSAMYFCASSAGQSYGYTFGSGTRLTVV.

This clone occurred a few times. The chain links TRBV28 to TRBJ1-5; 9 nucleotides match TRBD1. Germline V lookup: CDR1 MDHEN, CDR2 SYDVKM. Unmatched junction bases numbered 12, after V lost 6 bases and J lost 0 bases. CDR3 size: 18 residues. The CDR3 region is CASSTRGTGIGSNQPQHF. CDR3 in DNA: TGTGCCAGCAGCACCCGTGGGACAGGGATAGGTAGCAATCAGCCCCAGCATTTT. The full variable domain, with the rest looked up from reference TRBV28 and TRBJ1-5, is DVKVTQSSRYLVKRTGEKVFLECVQDMDHENMFWYRQDPGLGLRLIYFSYDVKMKEKGDIPEGYSVSREKKERFSLILESASTNQTSMYLCASSTRGTGIGSNQPQHFGDGTRLSIL.

The rearrangement joins TRBV7-3 to TRBJ2-3, with TRBD2 matching over 8 bases. Germline values: CDR1 SGHTA, CDR2 FQGTGA. V trimming: 4 bases; J trimming: 3 bases; junction bases outside the gene matches: 15. The CDR3 has 18 residues. The CDR3 region has the DNA TGTGCCAGCAGCTCACCCCGGGGGGGCGGTCCCAGGACAGATACGCAGTATTTT. The encoded protein is CASSSPRGGGPRTDTQYF.

The chain couples TRBV5-1 to TRBJ2-7; tentative D call: TRBD1 (7 bases). The CDR3 covers 16 residues. Germline CDR1 reads SGHRS; CDR2 reads YFSETQ. The V end lost 1 base, the J end lost 2 bases, and 16 bases lay between the germline ends. This CDR3 reads CASSLFSGQVPYEQYF. For the CDR3, the DNA is TGCGCCAGCAGCTTGTTTAGCGGACAGGTCCCCTACGAGCAGTACTTC.

V usage is TRBV19 and J usage is TRBJ2-2, with D perhaps matching TRBD2 (5 bases). CDR1 is LNHDA and CDR2 is SQIVND in the germline V gene (reference sequence). The CDR3 totals 13 residues. With 2 bases removed from V and 6 bases from J, the gap between germline ends came to 7 bases. CDR3 sequence: CASSITSSGELFF. The DNA of the CDR3 is TGTGCCAGTAGTATAACTAGTTCCGGGGAGCTGTTTTTT.

Written as DNA, the CDR3 is TGTGCCAGCAGCCGGGCGGCTAGCACAGATACGCAGTATTTT. It codes for CASSRAASTDTQYF. This chain connects TRBV7-2 to TRBJ2-3; no clear D. The ends were cut back, 5 bases at V and 0 bases at J, with 9 bases in the middle. Per the germline V gene, CDR1 is SGHTA and CDR2 is FQGNSA. This CDR3 is 14 amino acids long.

CDR3 sequence (DNA): TGTGCCAGCAGTTTCTCCGCCGGGACCAATCAGCCCCAGCATTTT. Its protein product is CASSFSAGTNQPQHF. V and J are TRBV28 and TRBJ1-5; perhaps TRBD1 as D (5 bases). V lost 3 bases to trimming and J lost 3 bases, with 12 bases between them. The CDR3 has 15 amino acids. Looked up from germline, CDR1 is MDHEN and CDR2 is SYDVKM.

This clone was seen once. The V call is TRBV30, the J call TRBJ2-5; 8 positions agree with TRBD1. The V segment lost 5 bases and the J segment 4 bases; nucleotides outside the gene matches: 6. The length of the CDR3 is 13 residues. CDR1 GTSNPN and CDR2 SVGIG come from the germline V gene (reference sequence). The CDR3 spells CAWARGRTETQYF. Here the CDR3 DNA reads TGTGCCTGGGCCAGGGGGCGGACAGAGACCCAGTACTTC.

This chain uses TRBV9 with TRBJ1-2; a possible D gene is TRBD1 (5 bases). The CDR3 spans 15 residues. Germline CDR1 and CDR2: SGDLS and YYNGEE. Trimming stripped 3 bases from V and 2 bases from J, with 14 bases between. CDR3 residues: CASSGGIWGNYGYTF. The CDR3 coding sequence is TGTGCCAGCAGCGGTGGGATCTGGGGGAACTATGGCTACACCTTC.

The chain carries TRBV6-5 and TRBJ2-1; D remains ambiguous. The CDR3 contains 13 residues. Germline values: CDR1 MNHEY, CDR2 SVGAGI. V lost 2 bases, J lost 5 bases, and 7 bases lay in between. CDR3 loop: CASSYVPNNEQFF. CDR3 in DNA: TGTGCCAGCAGTTACGTTCCAAACAATGAGCAGTTCTTC.

V usage is TRBV28 and J usage is TRBJ1-1; D unclear. Germline V gene sequence: CDR1 MDHEN, CDR2 SYDVKM. The CDR3 spans 14 residues. V was pared by 5 bases and J by 6 bases, with 16 bases between. The CDR3 DNA reads TGTGCCAGCAGTCCCTTGGGTCACCTGTCTGAAGCTTTCTTT. Translated, it gives CASSPLGHLSEAFF.

This clone was seen more than once but under ten times. This sequence joins TRBV28 and TRBJ2-7, with D uncertain. V was trimmed by 6 bases and J by 7 bases, leaving 10 bases between them. The CDR3 has 11 amino acids. Germline V gene data show CDR1 as MDHEN and CDR2 as SYDVKM. This chain's CDR3 is CASSPLGEQYF. The CDR3 coding sequence is TGTGCCAGCAGCCCCCTCGGGGAGCAGTACTTC.

V usage is TRBV7-2 and J usage is TRBJ2-3; 7 bases are shared with TRBD2. The J segment lost 6 bases and the V segment lost 2 bases, leaving 5 bases of the junction unmatched. The CDR3 extends over 14 amino acids. Germline assignment: CDR1 SGHTA and CDR2 FQGNSA. The CDR3 bases are TGTGCCAGCAGCTTACCGCGGGGAGGGGATACGCAGTATTTT. Protein: CASSLPRGGDTQYF.

This clone was observed a few times. The gene calls are TRBV7-3 and TRBJ2-7, with unresolved D. Germline V CDR1 and CDR2: SGHTA, FQGTGA. Between the trimmed V and J ends, which lost 5 bases and 6 bases, there was a span of 14 bases. This CDR3 spans 13 amino acids. This CDR3 reads CASSPTRASEQYF. For the CDR3, the DNA is TGTGCCAGCAGCCCTACCCGGGCCTCCGAGCAGTACTTC.

The chain couples TRBV7-9 to TRBJ1-3; D is possibly TRBD1 (5 bases). The CDR3 covers 14 residues. Between the trimmed V and J ends, which lost 5 bases and 0 bases, there was a span of 8 bases. CDR1 is SEHNR, CDR2 FQNEAQ, per germline (reference sequence). The CDR3 bases are TGTGCCAGCAGCCTGGACAACTCTGGAAACACCATATATTTT. Amino acids: CASSLDNSGNTIYF.